The T cell receptor beta chain described here comes from a study of blood T cell repertoires in COVID-19. Overall study context: There were acute and convalescent COVID-19 samples, and they came from the United States, Italy and Spain.

In Seattle, patients joined the study during active infection and were tracked longitudinally. Study processing details: For nucleated cells, counts were estimated from reference gene primer amplification. The method was immunoSEQ multiplex PCR; TCRdb's version includes in-frame clones alone and lacks a portion of them. V and J calls and clone size are those listed in that table; D and trimming were worked out from the DNA. Found here are roughly 260,000 clones, 75% to 95% of them singletons; the top ten hold approximately 2.5%. Between the trimmed V and J ends, which lost 7 bases and 5 bases, there was a span of 21 bases. Looked up from germline, CDR1 is MGHRA and CDR2 is YSYEKL. The length of the CDR3 is 15 residues.

The receptor was derived from a person aged 18 to 29 with COVID-19, enrolled during active disease. The chain has TRBV4-1 and TRBJ2-7, with D perhaps matching TRBD2 (6 bases). Sequencing used peripheral blood. CDR3: CASTKLGLANDEQYF. CDR3 DNA sequence: TGCGCCAGCACCAAGCTGGGGCTAGCGAACGACGAGCAGTACTTC.